The clone carrying this TCR beta chain was seen only a few times. The sample comes from a study of blood T cells in healthy people across ages. Study overall: Template switching retrieved approximately one barcoded beta molecule for each two T cells.

Germline values: CDR1 MDHEN, CDR2 SYDVKM. J lost 0 bases, V lost 6 bases, and 10 bases had no gene match. The CDR3 totals 16 residues. PCR was performed a second time for roughly 7 to 11 cycles using a sample-barcoded 5' primer and a J-beta primer mix. Each cDNA molecule, via a template-switch adaptor with 12 random nucleotides, was tagged. TCRdb independently ran MiXCR on the 5' RACE reads; one entry per CDR3 protein. The sample holds some 1.4 million distinct CDR3 sequences; roughly 40% are singletons and the top ten take around 8%. They isolated at least 6 million PBMCs from each sample. The chain recombines TRBV28 with TRBJ2-5; 7 nucleotides match TRBD1. Material: blood. This receptor was identified in a woman younger than 35 in good health. The DNA for the CDR3 is TGTGCCAGCAGCCCCTTAGACAGGGTGAACCAAGAGACCCAGTACTTC. Translation: CASSPLDRVNQETQYF.